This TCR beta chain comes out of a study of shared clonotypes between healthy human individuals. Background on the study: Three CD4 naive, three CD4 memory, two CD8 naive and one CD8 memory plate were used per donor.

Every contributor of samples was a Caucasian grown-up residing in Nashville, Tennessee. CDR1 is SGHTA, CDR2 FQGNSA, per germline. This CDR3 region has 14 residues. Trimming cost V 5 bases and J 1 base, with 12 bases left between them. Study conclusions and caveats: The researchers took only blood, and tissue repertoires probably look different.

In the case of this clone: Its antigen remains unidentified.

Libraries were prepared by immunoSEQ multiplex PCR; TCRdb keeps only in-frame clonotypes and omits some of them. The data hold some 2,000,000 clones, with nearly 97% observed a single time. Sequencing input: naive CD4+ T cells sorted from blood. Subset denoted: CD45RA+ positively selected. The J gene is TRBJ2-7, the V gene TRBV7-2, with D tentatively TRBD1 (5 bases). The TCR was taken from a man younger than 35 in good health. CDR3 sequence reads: CASSLTTVSYEQYF. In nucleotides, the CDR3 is TGTGCCAGCAGCCTAACGACAGTGTCCTACGAGCAGTACTTC.